Detailed here is one T cell receptor beta chain. This sample was included in a study of blood T cells in healthy people across ages. The V and J ends lost 3 bases and 3 bases, in that order; junction bases with no gene match: 7. This CDR3 has 17 residues. Alongside a J-beta primer mix, a sample-barcoded 5' primer served in a second PCR lasting about 7 to 12 cycles. TCRdb reprocessed the 5' RACE reads with MiXCR, giving one entry per CDR3 protein. Of approximately 1.5 million distinct CDR3 sequences in the sample, 34% were seen once. The sequencing input was blood. The clonotype was recovered from a woman in her 30s in good health. This chain links TRBV12-3 or TRBV12-4 with TRBJ1-5, with 11 bases matching TRBD1. The CDR3 protein is CASSLRTGGLVNQPQHF. CDR3 sequence (DNA): TGTGCCAGCAGTTTGAGGACAGGGGGCTTGGTCAATCAGCCCCAGCATTTT.